This TCR beta chain appears in the sequencing data of a study of blood T cells in healthy people across ages. Through a sample-barcoded 5' primer and a J-beta primer mix, a second PCR was run for about 6 to 12 cycles. TCRdb reanalysed the 5' RACE reads using MiXCR and keeps one entry per CDR3 protein. This table holds approximately 800,000 distinct CDR3 sequences, 45% to 70% found once. Trimming cost V 7 bases and J 0 bases, with 12 bases left between them. The germline gives CDR1 SQVTM, CDR2 ANQGSEA. The CDR3 totals 14 residues. The chain uses TRBV29-1 and TRBJ1-4, with D perhaps TRBD1 (6 bases). The TCR comes from a middle-aged man in good health. Sequenced material: blood. CDR3 DNA sequence: TGCAGCGCCGAACAGGGCCCAACTAATGAAAAACTGTTTTTT. Its protein product is CSAEQGPTNEKLFF. Together with reference TRBV29-1 and TRBJ1-4, the CDR3 gives the full variable domain: SAVISQKPSRDICQRGTSLTIQCQVDSQVTMMFWYRQQPGQSLTLIATANQGSEATYESGFVIDKFPISRPNLTFSTLTVSNMSPEDSSIYLCSAEQGPTNEKLFFGSGTQLSVL.